This T cell receptor (beta chain) was identified during a study of T cells in localized non-small cell lung cancer. Study conclusions and caveats: Multi-region tumor sequencing was not done, so intratumor heterogeneity could not be excluded.

Measured with immunoSEQ multiplex PCR; TCRdb has only the in-frame clones, and not every one. The table includes about 52,000 clones, roughly 85% detected once. CDR1 and CDR2 (germline): SGHDT, YYEEEE. Trimming left V 6 bases short and J 2 bases short, with 15 bases between. The CDR3 loop spans 16 amino acids. This clone occurred once. Its specificity is not known. The source was peripheral blood, collected before any cancer treatment. The source of this sequence is a male donor older than 55 with stage III squamous cell lung carcinoma. V gene TRBV5-6 combines with J gene TRBJ2-6, with D perhaps TRBD1 or TRBD2 (6 bases each). The CDR3 region is CASIRGAGAGANVLTF. The CDR3 region has the DNA TGTGCCAGCATAAGGGGGGCAGGCGCTGGGGCCAACGTCCTGACTTTC.